This entry lists 20 T cell receptor beta chains sequenced from one sample in a study of T-cell memory formation after mild COVID-19. MiXCR, applied by TCRdb to the 5' RACE reads, yields one record per CDR3 protein. Of roughly 68,000 distinct CDR3 sequences in the sample, around 15% were seen once. Sequenced: PBMCs or a T cell subset sorted from them (not recorded which). Receptors were obtained from an adult woman who had mild COVID-19 (a few samples of this study predate the infection). Cell type and time point are not known.

The table lists this clonotype with a few counts. The chain employs TRBV5-1 and TRBJ2-1, with TRBD2 matching over 8 bases. The CDR3 consists of 14 residues. Germline loops: CDR1 SGHRS, CDR2 YFSETQ. V shed 0 bases and J 6 bases; nucleotides not matched to a gene: 2. CDR3 sequence (DNA): TGCGCCAGCAGCTTGGTTGCGGGGGGCAATGAGCAGTTCTTC. It translates to CASSLVAGGNEQFF.

Remarks on this clonotype: One end of the junction is discordant with germline, which a read error may explain. J is TRBJ1-2 and V is TRBV20-1; D is uncertain. Germline lookup yields CDR1 DFQATT and CDR2 SNEGSKA (reference sequence). The length of the CDR3 is 13 residues. CDR3 region: CSAREDEFYGYTF. CDR3 DNA: TGCAGTGCCAGAGAAGACGAATTCTATGGCTACACCTTC.

This clonotype was found many times. The chain uses TRBV25-1 and TRBJ2-3; 10 nucleotides align to TRBD2. The V segment lost 2 bases and the J segment 2 bases; nucleotides outside the gene matches: 1. There are 15 residues in the CDR3. Germline CDR1 reads MGHDK; CDR2 reads SYGVNS. CDR3 sequence: CASSELAGATDTQYF. The CDR3 DNA is TGTGCCAGCAGTGAACTAGCGGGAGCCACAGATACGCAGTATTTT.

V gene TRBV13 combines with J gene TRBJ2-1, with a possible D match to TRBD2 (6 bases). Germline loops: CDR1 PRHDT, CDR2 FYEKMQ (reference sequence). Between the trimmed V and J ends, which lost 4 bases and 5 bases, there was a span of 18 bases. The CDR3 loop spans 16 amino acids. The CDR3 DNA reads as TGTGCCAGCAGCTATTTAGCCGGGACTCGTAACAATGAGCAGTTCTTC. It is translated as CASSYLAGTRNNEQFF.

This clonotype was observed a handful of times. V usage is TRBV24-1 and J usage is TRBJ2-7, with D hard to call. Germline V gene lookup returns CDR1 KGHDR and CDR2 SFDVKD. This CDR3 has 13 amino acids. Trimming pared 0 bases from V and 3 bases from J, leaving 5 bases between. The CDR3 is CATSDLQSYEQYF. The CDR3 region has the DNA TGTGCCACCAGTGATTTGCAAAGCTACGAGCAGTACTTC.

This clonotype came up a few times. V usage is TRBV15 and J usage is TRBJ2-2, with TRBD1 identical over 11 bases. V trimming: 6 bases; J trimming: 6 bases; junction bases outside the gene matches: 3. Germline CDR1 LNHNV, CDR2 YYDKDF (reference sequence). The CDR3 contains 14 residues. CDR3 nucleotide sequence: TGTGCCACCAGGGGACAGGGGGAGGCCGGGGAGCTGTTTTTT. Its protein is CATRGQGEAGELFF.

The chain joins TRBV7-9 to TRBJ2-5, with a possible D match to TRBD2 (7 bases). Per germline, CDR1 SEHNR and CDR2 FQNEAQ (reference sequence). Trimming removed 5 bases from V and 5 bases from J, with 15 bases in between. The CDR3 has 14 residues. The CDR3 bases are TGTGCCAGCAGCCCCTGGGGGGGCGACGAGACCCAGTACTTC. Its protein is CASSPWGGDETQYF.

Here the CDR3 DNA reads TGTGCCAGCAGCCCGGGACAGGGGAGCCTGAACACTGAAGCTTTCTTT. Its translation: CASSPGQGSLNTEAFF. This rearrangement joins TRBV7-8 to TRBJ1-1, with 10 bases that match TRBD1. This CDR3 contains 16 residues. V lost 5 bases and J lost 0; bases outside the gene matches: 6. CDR1 is SGHVS, CDR2 FQNEAQ, per germline.

CDR3 amino acids: CASSLGPANTGELFF. The CDR3 nucleotides read TGCGCCAGCAGCTTGGGTCCAGCGAACACCGGGGAGCTGTTTTTT. The J gene is TRBJ2-2, the V gene TRBV5-1; D not resolved. The CDR3 sequence is 15 residues long. Germline loops: CDR1 SGHRS, CDR2 YFSETQ. The germline V and J ends were trimmed by 0 bases and 0 bases, with 6 bases remaining between them.

V and J are TRBV13 and TRBJ2-7, with 12 positions matching TRBD2. V was clipped by 4 bases and J by 7 bases; unmatched bases: 5. The CDR3 consists of 14 residues. The V gene's germline CDR1 is PRHDT and CDR2 FYEKMQ (reference sequence). The CDR3 region is CASSSSGGAQEQYF. The CDR3 DNA follows: TGTGCCAGCAGCTCTAGCGGGGGGGCCCAGGAGCAGTACTTC.

In its sample, this clonotype was seen a few times. V usage is TRBV7-3 and J usage is TRBJ2-2; D unresolved. CDR3 size: 12 residues. Germline V gives CDR1 SGHTA, CDR2 FQGTGA. Trimming cost V 3 bases and J 5 bases, with 4 bases left between them. The CDR3, as DNA: TGTGCCAGCAGCTTTAAGACCGGGGAGCTGTTTTTT. Translation: CASSFKTGELFF.

V usage is TRBV18 and J usage is TRBJ2-1; 11 bases are a match to TRBD1. The germline gives CDR1 KGHSH, CDR2 LQKENI. The CDR3 sequence is 15 residues long. V lost 4 bases and J lost 5; bases outside the gene matches: 4. The CDR3 sequence: CASSHGQGADNEQFF. The DNA for the CDR3 is TGTGCCAGCTCACACGGACAGGGGGCCGACAATGAGCAGTTCTTC.

This clonotype was seen only a few times. This chain uses TRBV24-1 with TRBJ2-1, with D perhaps TRBD1 or TRBD2 (5 bases each). Trimming removed 3 bases at V and 7 bases at J, with 18 bases between. Germline CDR1 KGHDR, CDR2 SFDVKD. The CDR3 contains 16 residues. The CDR3 nucleotides are TGTGCCACCAGTGATCCCCCCCGGGACGGTTATAATGAGCAGTTCTTC. It encodes CATSDPPRDGYNEQFF.

This clonotype was observed many times. V is TRBV5-1 and J is TRBJ2-2, with 7 bases fitting TRBD2. With V trimmed by 4 bases and J by 5 bases, 8 bases remained unmatched. The CDR3 consists of 15 residues. CDR1 is SGHRS and CDR2 is YFSETQ in the germline V gene. CDR3 bases: TGCGCCAGCAGCCCAACCTGGGAGGGGACCGGGGAGCTGTTTTTT. It is translated as CASSPTWEGTGELFF.

This clonotype was detected many times. This sequence joins TRBV7-9 and TRBJ2-7, with 8 bases identical to TRBD2. With V trimmed by 6 bases and J by 2 bases, 3 bases remained unmatched. This CDR3 spans 13 amino acids. Germline V CDR1 and CDR2: SEHNR, FQNEAQ (reference sequence). The CDR3 DNA follows: TGTGCCAGCAGTGGGCGGGGGGCCTACGAGCAGTACTTC. This translates into CASSGRGAYEQYF.

V gene TRBV5-5 combines with J gene TRBJ1-2; 7 bases line up with TRBD1. The length of the CDR3 is 16 residues. CDR1 is SGHKS and CDR2 is YYEKEE in the germline V gene (reference sequence). V trimming: 4 bases; J trimming: 4 bases; junction bases outside the gene matches: 13. CDR3 DNA sequence: TGTGCCAGCAGCCCCGAACCGGGACAGCGCTTCTATGGCTACACCTTC. Amino acids: CASSPEPGQRFYGYTF.

Only a few counts were recorded for this clonotype. The CDR3 loop reads CSASHLPDRASLMNYGYTF. The CDR3 DNA sequence: TGCAGTGCTAGTCACCTCCCCGACAGGGCCTCGCTCATGAACTATGGCTACACCTTC. The genes are TRBV20-1 and TRBJ1-2; 7 bases fit TRBD1. Germline lookup yields CDR1 DFQATT and CDR2 SNEGSKA (reference sequence). Trimming at V came to 3 bases and at J to 2 bases, leaving 21 bases not matched to a gene. CDR3 length equals 19 residues.

The rearrangement uses TRBV4-1 and TRBJ1-4; the D gene is possibly TRBD1 (6 bases). Looked up from germline, CDR1 is MGHRA and CDR2 is YSYEKL. Deletions cut 2 bases from V and 3 bases from J, with 13 bases between. This CDR3 region has 16 residues. CDR3: CASSQLSGAPNEKLFF. CDR3 in DNA: TGCGCCAGCAGCCAACTGTCGGGGGCACCTAATGAAAAACTGTTTTTT.

This sequence joins TRBV10-3 and TRBJ1-1; D remains ambiguous. V was cut by 6 bases and J by 2 bases, with 10 bases left in between. The CDR3 totals 13 residues. Germline V gene data show CDR1 as ENHRY and CDR2 as SYGVKD. The chain's CDR3 is CAIRLDKNTEAFF. The CDR3 region has the DNA TGTGCCATCAGGCTCGACAAAAACACTGAAGCTTTCTTT.

J is TRBJ2-3 and V is TRBV20-1, with 7 positions matching TRBD2. Per germline, CDR1 DFQATT and CDR2 SNEGSKA (reference sequence). The CDR3 covers 16 residues. With V trimmed by 3 bases and J by 3 bases, 12 bases remained unmatched. The CDR3 DNA reads as TGCAGTGCTAGTCCTCGCGGGCGGGAGTATACAGATACGCAGTATTTT. Protein: CSASPRGREYTDTQYF.